This T cell receptor (beta chain) was found in a study of T cell responses to AZD1222 COVID-19 vaccine. Findings and limits, study-wide: The donor group comprised mostly white British people and more females; the analysis possibly underestimated clonal diversity. No repertoire was sampled before or during the peak T cell response, only after it.

TCRdb's copy holds only in-frame clones and misses some; the assay was immunoSEQ multiplex PCR. The table records roughly 130,000 clones, 85% to 95% of them present only once. This clone was seen more than once but under ten times. Its antigen is as yet unknown. This TCR was recovered from an adult in good health. Sequences were derived from peripheral blood, sampled on day 0 of AZD1222 vaccination.

In DNA form, the CDR3 reads TGTGCCAGCGGAGGGATGGGGACTAGCGGGCAGTTCTTC. Encoded protein: CASGGMGTSGQFF. V gene TRBV27 combines with J gene TRBJ2-1; 11 nucleotides line up with TRBD2. CDR3 length: 13 residues. V trimming: 8 bases; J trimming: 12 bases; junction bases outside the gene matches: 9. The germline CDR1 and CDR2 sequences are MNHEY and SMNVEV (reference sequence).